These 28 T cell receptor beta chains came from one sample sequenced in a study of response to subunit inactivated influenza vaccine. From the RT-PCR reads, TCRdb called clonotypes with MiXCR, one entry per CDR3 protein. The table shows 500,000 to 750,000 distinct CDR3 sequences, with around 13% occurring only once. The sequencing here drew on PBMCs from blood, taken about 13 days after vaccination. These receptors were obtained from a man aged 45-65 years who received an inactivated influenza vaccine.

This clonotype has more than one count but fewer than ten. The chain has TRBV12-3 or TRBV12-4 and TRBJ2-1, with D perhaps TRBD2 (5 bases). CDR3 length: 15 amino acids. Trimming removed 6 bases at V and 0 bases at J, with 12 bases between. The CDR3 nucleotides read TGTGCCAGCAGCACACTAGTCTTCTCCTACAATGAGCAGTTCTTC. Amino acid sequence: CASSTLVFSYNEQFF.

This clonotype has only a few counts. This chain uses TRBV14 with TRBJ1-6; no clear D gene. This CDR3 spans 14 amino acids. Germline V gene sequence: CDR1 SGHDN, CDR2 FVKESK. V shed 5 bases and J shed 6 bases, with 11 bases lying between them. In DNA form, the CDR3 reads TGTGCCAGCAGCTTCCGCGGTGGTAATTCACCCCTCCACTTT. This translates into CASSFRGGNSPLHF. Supplemented by reference TRBV14 and TRBJ1-6, the full variable domain reads EAGVTQFPSHSVIEKGQTVTLRCDPISGHDNLYWYRRVMGKEIKFLLHFVKESKQDESGMPNNRFLAERTGGTYSTLKVQPAELEDSGVYFCASSFRGGNSPLHFGNGTRLTVT.

This clonotype appeared a few times. The V and J genes are TRBV3-1 and TRBJ1-2; D unclear. Deletions cut 1 base from V and 8 bases from J, with 5 bases between. The CDR3 covers 11 residues. Germline loops: CDR1 LGHDT, CDR2 YNNKEL (reference sequence). CDR3 nucleotides: TGTGCCAGCAGCCAAGGGAACGGCTACACCTTC. The encoded protein is CASSQGNGYTF.

The sample holds a few counts of this clonotype. This chain uses TRBV4-2 with TRBJ2-7, with TRBD2 identical over 12 bases. This CDR3 region has 14 residues. The germline gives CDR1 LGHNA, CDR2 YNFKEQ. J lost 4 bases, V lost 6 bases, and 4 bases had no gene match. CDR3 DNA: TGTGCCAGCAGACGACTAGCGGGAGAATACGAGCAGTACTTC. Amino acid sequence: CASRRLAGEYEQYF.

This clonotype has a count of ten or more. CDR3 in amino acids: CSARRDRGSSSYNSPLHF. The DNA of the CDR3 is TGCAGTGCTAGAAGGGACAGGGGGTCGAGCTCCTATAATTCACCCCTCCACTTT. The V and J genes are TRBV20-1 and TRBJ1-6, with 11 bases fitting TRBD1. CDR1 and CDR2 (germline): DFQATT, SNEGSKA (reference sequence). V lost 2 bases, J lost 0 bases, and 6 bases stayed unmatched. The CDR3 runs to 18 residues.

The table lists this clonotype with a few counts. V is TRBV30 and J is TRBJ1-5; D is uncertain. Germline CDR1 and CDR2: GTSNPN and SVGIG (reference sequence). V shed 3 bases and J shed 4 bases, with 16 bases lying between them. This CDR3 contains 15 residues. The DNA for the CDR3 is TGTGCCTGGAGCCTCGGAAGTAGTGGGAATCAGCCCCAGCATTTT. It specifies CAWSLGSSGNQPQHF.

The sample holds a few counts of this clonotype. The gene calls are TRBV20-1 and TRBJ1-4, with D uncertain. In germline, CDR1 is DFQATT, CDR2 SNEGSKA (reference sequence). Trimming removed 6 bases from V and 6 bases from J, with 23 bases in between. The CDR3 sequence is 16 residues long. CDR3 sequence: CSAQIIRRHNDEKLFF. CDR3 sequence (DNA): TGCAGTGCGCAAATTATTCGACGCCATAACGATGAAAAACTGTTTTTT.

This clonotype showed up many times. This chain links TRBV12-3 or TRBV12-4 with TRBJ2-5; maybe TRBD2 (6 bases). The length of the CDR3 is 14 residues. The germline V and J ends were trimmed by 6 bases and 4 bases, with 15 bases remaining between them. The CDR3 DNA is TGTGCCAGCAGGCTGGGGGAGGCGATAGAGACCCAGTACTTC. It specifies CASRLGEAIETQYF.

The genes are TRBV7-8 and TRBJ2-5, with TRBD2 matching 8 bases. The V and J ends lost 0 bases and 5 bases, in that order; junction bases with no gene match: 8. This CDR3 is built from 16 residues. Per the germline V gene, CDR1 is SGHVS and CDR2 is FQNEAQ. The CDR3 nucleotides read TGTGCCAGCAGCTTAGCGGCGGGGGGCTGGGGGGAGACCCAGTACTTC. Protein product: CASSLAAGGWGETQYF.

This chain uses TRBV7-2 with TRBJ2-7, with 8 bases identical to TRBD1. The junction had 6 bases not matched to a gene; V was cut back by 2 bases and J by 6 bases. CDR1 and CDR2 from the germline V gene are SGHTA and FQGNSA. This CDR3 spans 14 amino acids. The CDR3 DNA reads TGTGCCAGCAGCTTAAGACAGGGGTCTGTCGAGCAGTACTTC. Translated, it gives CASSLRQGSVEQYF.

This clonotype was recorded a few times. The chain links TRBV4-2 to TRBJ2-5, with TRBD2 identical over 8 bases. V lost 3 bases and J lost 1; bases outside the gene matches: 10. The CDR3 runs to 17 residues. Germline-derived CDR1 and CDR2 are LGHNA and YNFKEQ. The CDR3: CASSQGTSGGAQETQYF. In nucleotides, the CDR3 is TGTGCCAGCAGCCAGGGGACTAGTGGGGGGGCCCAAGAGACCCAGTACTTC.

This clonotype was counted only a few times. The chain carries TRBV7-6 and TRBJ2-1; 7 bases are a match to TRBD2. This CDR3 comprises 16 residues. Per the germline V gene, CDR1 is SGHVS and CDR2 is FNYEAQ. Trimming at V came to 1 base and at J to 8 bases, leaving 11 bases not matched to a gene. The CDR3 spells CASSLVHGGRGDEQFF. CDR3 coding DNA: TGTGCCAGCAGCTTAGTACATGGCGGACGGGGGGATGAGCAGTTCTTC.

This sequence joins TRBV20-1 and TRBJ2-1, with TRBD1 matching 10 bases. The germline V gene has CDR1 DFQATT and CDR2 SNEGSKA (reference sequence). Trimming at V came to 3 bases and at J to 3 bases, leaving 11 bases not matched to a gene. The CDR3 runs to 17 residues. CDR3 sequence reads: CSASDRGRPSNYNEQFF. CDR3 DNA: TGCAGTGCTAGCGACAGGGGGCGACCTAGTAACTACAATGAGCAGTTCTTC.

The chain carries TRBV5-1 and TRBJ2-7; 12 bases agree with TRBD2. From germline, CDR1 is SGHRS and CDR2 YFSETQ. The J segment lost 4 bases and the V segment lost 1 base, leaving 12 bases of the junction unmatched. This CDR3 has 18 amino acids. The CDR3 loop is CASSLRPVRTSGDYEQYF. CDR3 bases: TGCGCCAGCAGCTTGAGACCAGTCCGGACTAGCGGGGATTACGAGCAGTACTTC.

The chain couples TRBV5-1 to TRBJ2-3; D tentatively reads TRBD1 or TRBD2 (5 bases each). Germline V gene lookup returns CDR1 SGHRS and CDR2 YFSETQ. The CDR3 is 15 amino acids. V shed 0 bases and J shed 1 base, with 9 bases lying between them. The CDR3 region has the DNA TGCGCCAGCAGCTTGGAGGGACGGGGCACAGATACGCAGTATTTT. Its protein product is CASSLEGRGTDTQYF.

This chain links TRBV5-5 with TRBJ2-1, with D perhaps being TRBD1 or TRBD2 (6 bases each). The CDR3 sequence is 15 residues long. Germline CDR1 SGHKS, CDR2 YYEKEE (reference sequence). The germline V and J ends were trimmed by 1 base and 5 bases, with 13 bases remaining between them. CDR3: CASSLRWGANNEQFF. CDR3 sequence (DNA): TGTGCCAGCAGCTTGAGGTGGGGGGCGAACAATGAGCAGTTCTTC. Supplemented by reference TRBV5-5 and TRBJ2-1, the full variable domain reads DAGVTQSPTHLIKTRGQQVTLRCSPISGHKSVSWYQQVLGQGPQFIFQYYEKEERGRGNFPDRFSARQFPNYSSELNVNALLLGDSALYLCASSLRWGANNEQFFGPGTRLTVL.

V and J are TRBV7-8 and TRBJ2-7; 7 positions agree with TRBD2. The CDR3 has 14 amino acids. Germline CDR1 reads SGHVS; CDR2 reads FQNEAQ. The V gene end was trimmed by 5 bases and the J gene end by 1 base; junction bases not matched to a gene: 5. For the CDR3, the DNA is TGTGCCAGCAGCAAACTAGCGACATCCTACGAGCAGTACTTC. Its translation: CASSKLATSYEQYF. Variable domain in full (rest from reference TRBV7-8 and TRBJ2-7): GAGVSQSPRYKVAKRGQDVALRCDPISGHVSLFWYQQALGQGPEFLTYFQNEAQLDKSGLPSDRFFAERPEGSVSTLKIQRTQQEDSAVYLCASSKLATSYEQYFGPGTRLTVT.

In this sample, this clonotype turned up a few times. CDR3 DNA sequence: TGTGCCAGCAGCCCGGGGACCGCAGTGATCTACGAGCAGTACTTC. This sequence encodes CASSPGTAVIYEQYF. The chain joins TRBV7-9 to TRBJ2-7; possibly TRBD1 or TRBD2 for D (5 bases each). V lost 5 bases and J lost 3, with 17 bases in between. This CDR3 comprises 15 residues. Germline lookup yields CDR1 SEHNR and CDR2 FQNEAQ (reference sequence).

This sequence joins TRBV19 and TRBJ2-1; 11 nucleotides match TRBD2. Trimming took 7 bases from V and 2 from J; bases not matched to a gene: 7. Germline values: CDR1 LNHDA, CDR2 SQIVND (reference sequence). The CDR3 has 16 residues. CDR3 nucleotide sequence: TGTGCCAGTACTGCCGGGACTAGCGGCCCCTACAATGAGCAGTTCTTC. Translating gives CASTAGTSGPYNEQFF.

The chain recombines TRBV9 with TRBJ2-1, with a weak D call TRBD2 (5 bases). The V end was cut by 1 base, the J end by 7 bases, with 18 bases between. CDR3 length equals 16 residues. Germline V gene sequence: CDR1 SGDLS, CDR2 YYNGEE. The CDR3 region is CASSVRAVLPGNEQFF. CDR3 nucleotide sequence: TGTGCCAGCAGCGTAAGGGCGGTCCTCCCGGGGAATGAGCAGTTCTTC.

This clonotype has just a few counts. This chain uses TRBV11-2 with TRBJ2-3; 8 nucleotides match TRBD1. Germline loops: CDR1 SGHAT, CDR2 FQNNGV. After removal of 5 bases from V and 8 bases from J, the junction contained 3 bases not matched to a gene. This CDR3 has 12 residues. The CDR3 nucleotides read TGTGCCAGCAGCCCCCAGGGGGCTACGCAGTATTTT. Residues: CASSPQGATQYF.

In its sample, this clonotype was seen a few times. The rearrangement joins TRBV29-1 to TRBJ2-7; 10 bases agree with TRBD2. The junction had 3 bases not matched to a gene; V was cut back by 7 bases and J by 0 bases. This CDR3 is built from 13 residues. The germline V gene encodes CDR1 SQVTM and CDR2 ANQGSEA. CDR3 DNA sequence: TGCAGCGCTAGACTAGCGGGCTCCTACGAGCAGTACTTC. Residues: CSARLAGSYEQYF.

The chain combines TRBV11-2 with TRBJ2-7; D is possibly TRBD1 or TRBD2 (7 bases each). The CDR3 has 14 residues. Trimming took off 6 bases at V and 1 base at J, with 13 bases between the two ends. Looked up from germline, CDR1 is SGHAT and CDR2 is FQNNGV. The CDR3 DNA is TGTGCCAGCAGGGGGCAGGGGGGGTCCTACGAGCAGTACTTC. Translation gives CASRGQGGSYEQYF. The full variable domain, its missing parts supplied by reference TRBV11-2 and TRBJ2-7, is EAGVAQSPRYKIIEKRQSVAFWCNPISGHATLYWYQQILGQGPKLLIQFQNNGVVDDSQLPKDRFSAERLKGVDSTLKIQPAKLEDSAVYLCASRGQGGSYEQYFGPGTRLTVT.

The chain links TRBV29-1 to TRBJ2-7; no definite D call. Trimming pared 8 bases from V and 12 bases from J, leaving 14 bases between. Germline V gene lookup returns CDR1 SQVTM and CDR2 ANQGSEA. CDR3 length: 9 residues. Here the CDR3 reads CSLRWGRYF. In DNA form, the CDR3 reads TGCAGCCTTAGATGGGGAAGGTACTTC.

This clonotype was detected a few times. V is TRBV20-1 and J is TRBJ1-4; no clear D. The CDR3 spans 14 residues. Germline values: CDR1 DFQATT, CDR2 SNEGSKA (reference sequence). Trimming took 3 bases from V and 0 from J, leaving 8 bases between them. For the CDR3, the DNA is TGCAGTGCTAGGGACGGATCAACTAATGAAAAACTGTTTTTT. Translating gives CSARDGSTNEKLFF.

This clonotype was recorded a few times. The chain carries TRBV20-1 and TRBJ2-2; 11 positions agree with TRBD2. Trimming removed 1 base from V and 0 bases from J; junction bases left unmatched: 13. Germline V CDR1 and CDR2: DFQATT, SNEGSKA (reference sequence). This CDR3 contains 20 residues. The CDR3 DNA follows: TGCAGTGCTAGAGTAGGATTAGCGGGAGGGGCAAAAGCGAACACCGGGGAGCTGTTTTTT. It yields the protein CSARVGLAGGAKANTGELFF.

This rearrangement joins TRBV18 to TRBJ2-5, with D possibly being TRBD1 (5 bases). Germline V CDR1 and CDR2: KGHSH, LQKENI. The CDR3 has 13 amino acids. V lost 1 base and J 5 bases, leaving 8 bases between the germline ends. CDR3 sequence reads: CASSPRGAETQYF. As DNA, the CDR3 is TGTGCCAGCTCACCACGGGGCGCGGAGACCCAGTACTTC.

V gene TRBV7-2 combines with J gene TRBJ1-2, with 7 bases lining up with TRBD1. The CDR3 is 14 residues long. Losses at the gene ends were 3 bases for V and 4 bases for J; bases not matched to a gene: 5. Germline V gene data show CDR1 as SGHTA and CDR2 as FQGNSA. CDR3 in DNA: TGTGCCAGCAGCTTGCAGGGACAGATCTATGGCTACACCTTC. This codes for CASSLQGQIYGYTF.